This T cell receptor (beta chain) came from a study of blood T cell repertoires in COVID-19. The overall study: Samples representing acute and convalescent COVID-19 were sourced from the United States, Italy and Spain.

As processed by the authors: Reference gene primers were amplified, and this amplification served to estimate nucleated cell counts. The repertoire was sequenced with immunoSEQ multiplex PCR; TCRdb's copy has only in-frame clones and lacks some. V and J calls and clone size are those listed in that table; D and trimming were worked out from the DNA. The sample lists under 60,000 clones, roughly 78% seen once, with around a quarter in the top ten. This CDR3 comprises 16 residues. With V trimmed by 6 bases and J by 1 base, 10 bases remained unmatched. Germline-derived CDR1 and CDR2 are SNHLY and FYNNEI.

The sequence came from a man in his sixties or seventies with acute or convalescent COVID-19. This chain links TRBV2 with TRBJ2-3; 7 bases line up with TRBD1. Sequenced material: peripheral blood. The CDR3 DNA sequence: TGTGCCAGCAGCCCAAGGGGGCCTAGGGGCACAGATACGCAGTATTTT. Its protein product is CASSPRGPRGTDTQYF.